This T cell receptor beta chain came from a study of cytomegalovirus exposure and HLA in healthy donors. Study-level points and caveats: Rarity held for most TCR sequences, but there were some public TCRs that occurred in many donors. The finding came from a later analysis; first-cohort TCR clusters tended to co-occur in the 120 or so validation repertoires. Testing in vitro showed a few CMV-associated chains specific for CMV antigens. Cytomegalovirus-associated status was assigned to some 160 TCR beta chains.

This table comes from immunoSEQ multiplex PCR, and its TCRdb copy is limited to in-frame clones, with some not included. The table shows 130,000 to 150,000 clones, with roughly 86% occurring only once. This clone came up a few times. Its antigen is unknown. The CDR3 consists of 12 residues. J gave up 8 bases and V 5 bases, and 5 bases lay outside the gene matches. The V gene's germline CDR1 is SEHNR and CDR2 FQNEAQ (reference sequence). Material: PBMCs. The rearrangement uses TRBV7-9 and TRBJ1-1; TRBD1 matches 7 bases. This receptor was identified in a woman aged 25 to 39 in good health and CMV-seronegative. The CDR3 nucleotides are TGTGCCAGCAGCACTTTGGACAGGGAAGCTTTCTTT. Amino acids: CASSTLDREAFF.